These 10 T cell receptor beta chains were sequenced from one sample in a study of blood T cell repertoires in COVID-19. Here immunoSEQ multiplex PCR was the method, and the copy in TCRdb shows in-frame clones only, minus some. The data hold 200,000 to 250,000 clones, with roughly 84% observed a single time. Sequenced: peripheral blood. The source is a woman in her sixties or seventies with acute or convalescent COVID-19.

This chain links TRBV4-1 with TRBJ2-1, with 9 bases aligning to TRBD2. Germline lookup yields CDR1 MGHRA and CDR2 YSYEKL. V gave up 3 bases and J gave up 1 base; unmatched junction bases: 7. The CDR3 runs 17 residues. The CDR3 here is CASSHTGLASSYNEQFF. The CDR3 DNA is TGCGCCAGCAGCCATACCGGACTAGCGTCGTCCTACAATGAGCAGTTCTTC.

This sequence joins TRBV5-1 and TRBJ2-3, with TRBD2 identical over 10 bases. CDR1 and CDR2 from the germline V gene are SGHRS and YFSETQ. V lost 0 bases, J lost 1 base, and 11 bases stayed unmatched. This CDR3 contains 19 residues. The CDR3 bases are TGCGCCAGCAGCTTGGAGGTAGCGGGGGGTTCCCGCGGCACAGATACGCAGTATTTT. It specifies CASSLEVAGGSRGTDTQYF.

The chain recombines TRBV2 with TRBJ2-7; no clear D gene. The CDR3 loop spans 13 amino acids. The germline V gene has CDR1 SNHLY and CDR2 FYNNEI. Trimming cost V 5 bases and J 5 bases, with 13 bases left between them. DNA of the CDR3: TGTGCCAGCAGTCAACCCCGCGGAGACGAGCAGTACTTC. The encoded protein is CASSQPRGDEQYF.

This chain joins TRBV19 and TRBJ2-4; a weak D match, TRBD1 (5 bases). CDR1 and CDR2 from the germline V gene are LNHDA and SQIVND (reference sequence). The CDR3 consists of 16 residues. V lost 1 base to trimming and J lost 0 bases, with 10 bases between them. CDR3 nucleotide sequence: TGTGCCAGTAGTATAGTGGGGCAACTAGCCAAAAACATTCAGTACTTC. Protein sequence: CASSIVGQLAKNIQYF.

This clone was seen once. This chain links TRBV15 with TRBJ2-3, with D possibly matching TRBD1 (5 bases). V lost 4 bases and J 4 bases, leaving 6 bases between the germline ends. Germline V gene lookup returns CDR1 LNHNV and CDR2 YYDKDF (reference sequence). The CDR3 length is 12 residues. In DNA form, the CDR3 reads TGTGCCACCAGCAAGGGGTCAGATACGCAGTATTTT. Translated: CATSKGSDTQYF. Full variable domain (remainder filled in from reference TRBV15 and TRBJ2-3): DAMVIQNPRYQVTQFGKPVTLSCSQTLNHNVMYWYQQKSSQAPKLLFHYYDKDFNNEADTPDNFQSRRPNTSFCFLDIRSPGLGDTAMYLCATSKGSDTQYFGPGTRLTVL.

The gene calls are TRBV19 and TRBJ2-7, with a possible D match to TRBD2 (6 bases). Trimming cost V 6 bases and J 5 bases, with 14 bases left between them. The germline CDR1 and CDR2 sequences are LNHDA and SQIVND (reference sequence). This CDR3 is built from 13 residues. CDR3 region: CASSTMEGNEQYF. The CDR3 nucleotides read TGTGCCAGTAGCACCATGGAGGGCAACGAGCAGTACTTC.

The chain links TRBV2 to TRBJ2-5, with 14 nucleotides matching TRBD2. The CDR3 loop spans 15 amino acids. Unmatched junction bases numbered 7, after V lost 6 bases and J lost 7 bases. Germline V gene data show CDR1 as SNHLY and CDR2 as FYNNEI. CDR3 in DNA: TGTGCCAGCAGGGCGACTAGCGGGGGGGCCGGGACCCAGTACTTC. Translating gives CASRATSGGAGTQYF.

This rearrangement joins TRBV7-8 to TRBJ2-5, with a tentative D call TRBD1 (5 bases). The CDR3 has 14 amino acids. CDR1 is SGHVS and CDR2 is FQNEAQ in the germline V gene. V lost 7 bases and J lost 1, with 13 bases in between. In DNA, the CDR3 is TGTGCCAGCACCCGGGCAGGGCGCCAAGAGACCCAGTACTTC. Translating gives CASTRAGRQETQYF. Looking up the rest from reference TRBV7-8 and TRBJ2-5 gives the full variable domain: GAGVSQSPRYKVAKRGQDVALRCDPISGHVSLFWYQQALGQGPEFLTYFQNEAQLDKSGLPSDRFFAERPEGSVSTLKIQRTQQEDSAVYLCASTRAGRQETQYFGPGTRLLVL.

This chain joins TRBV19 and TRBJ2-1; the D is unclear. V was pared by 7 bases and J by 0 bases, with 10 bases between. There are 14 residues in the CDR3. The germline CDR1 and CDR2 sequences are LNHDA and SQIVND (reference sequence). CDR3 residues: CASKMLSSYNEQFF. The CDR3 nucleotides read TGTGCCAGTAAGATGCTTAGCTCCTACAATGAGCAGTTCTTC.

The rearrangement links TRBV3-1 (or the pseudogene TRBV3-2) to TRBJ2-7; D remains unclear. The germline CDR1 and CDR2 sequences are LGHDT and YNNKEL (reference sequence). V lost 0 bases to trimming and J lost 6 bases, with 15 bases between them. The CDR3 consists of 15 residues. This chain's CDR3 is CASSQDRLWFGEQYF. The CDR3 bases are TGTGCCAGCAGCCAAGATCGTTTATGGTTCGGCGAGCAGTACTTC.